The 6 T cell receptor beta chains below were found in one sample sequenced in a study of cytomegalovirus exposure and HLA in healthy donors. The PCR contained 60 Vbeta and 13 Jbeta primers. The data were produced by immunoSEQ multiplex PCR, yet TCRdb's version contains in-frame clones alone and is incomplete. Its table records around 34,000 clones. Sequencing input: PBMCs. These receptors were obtained from a woman in her forties in good health and CMV-seropositive.

CDR3 in DNA: TGTGCCAGCAGCTCGTACAGCGGTGAGCAGTTCTTC. It specifies CASSSYSGEQFF. The chain carries TRBV7-9 and TRBJ2-1; D is possibly TRBD2 (5 bases). Germline CDR1 reads SEHNR; CDR2 reads FQNEAQ (reference sequence). Trimming left V 4 bases short and J 9 bases short, with 10 bases between. The CDR3 totals 12 residues.

The chain couples TRBV10-2 to TRBJ1-6, with 8 bases fitting TRBD1. The germline CDR1 and CDR2 sequences are WSHSY and SAAADI. The CDR3 contains 15 residues. Trimming took 6 bases from V and 9 from J; bases not matched to a gene: 10. CDR3 region: CASSAGGTTGSPLHF. Here the CDR3 DNA reads TGCGCCAGCAGCGCAGGGGGCACGACGGGTTCACCCCTCCACTTT.

This sequence joins TRBV9 and TRBJ2-7, with a possible D match to TRBD1 (6 bases). Looked up from germline, CDR1 is SGDLS and CDR2 is YYNGEE. V gave up 1 base and J gave up 2 bases, with 16 bases separating them. The CDR3 consists of 16 residues. For the CDR3, the DNA is TGTGCCAGCAGCGTACAGGCAGGGGCTTCCGCCTACGAGCAGTACTTC. Protein sequence: CASSVQAGASAYEQYF. Variable domain in full (rest from reference TRBV9 and TRBJ2-7): DSGVTQTPKHLITATGQRVTLRCSPRSGDLSVYWYQQSLDQGLQFLIQYYNGEERAKGNILERFSAQQFPDLHSELNLSSLELGDSALYFCASSVQAGASAYEQYFGPGTRLTVT.

The chain joins TRBV29-1 to TRBJ1-1; TRBD1 matches 7 bases. The V gene's germline CDR1 is SQVTM and CDR2 ANQGSEA. This CDR3 has 13 residues. V lost 7 bases, J lost 1 base, and 6 bases stayed unmatched. The CDR3, as DNA: TGCAGCGCGAGGGACAGATGGAACACTGAAGCTTTCTTT. Protein sequence: CSARDRWNTEAFF.

The gene calls are TRBV15 and TRBJ1-2, with D perhaps matching TRBD1 (6 bases). Germline V gives CDR1 LNHNV, CDR2 YYDKDF (reference sequence). This CDR3 region has 13 residues. V was cut by 5 bases and J by 8 bases, with 15 bases left in between. CDR3 nucleotides: TGTGCCACCAGCCTTCGGACAGCGCAGGGCTACACCTTC. It yields the protein CATSLRTAQGYTF. The entire variable domain, with the rest obtained from reference TRBV15 and TRBJ1-2, is as follows: DAMVIQNPRYQVTQFGKPVTLSCSQTLNHNVMYWYQQKSSQAPKLLFHYYDKDFNNEADTPDNFQSRRPNTSFCFLDIRSPGLGDTAMYLCATSLRTAQGYTFGSGTRLTVV.

On this clone: This CDR3 is also generated by other DNA sequences in the sample. The chain links TRBV5-1 to TRBJ2-7; 9 positions agree with TRBD1. Germline assignment: CDR1 SGHRS and CDR2 YFSETQ. The V segment lost 0 bases and the J segment 5 bases; nucleotides outside the gene matches: 3. The CDR3 spans 14 residues. This CDR3 is CASSLGTGAHEQYF. Here the CDR3 DNA reads TGCGCCAGCAGCTTGGGGACAGGGGCCCACGAGCAGTACTTC.